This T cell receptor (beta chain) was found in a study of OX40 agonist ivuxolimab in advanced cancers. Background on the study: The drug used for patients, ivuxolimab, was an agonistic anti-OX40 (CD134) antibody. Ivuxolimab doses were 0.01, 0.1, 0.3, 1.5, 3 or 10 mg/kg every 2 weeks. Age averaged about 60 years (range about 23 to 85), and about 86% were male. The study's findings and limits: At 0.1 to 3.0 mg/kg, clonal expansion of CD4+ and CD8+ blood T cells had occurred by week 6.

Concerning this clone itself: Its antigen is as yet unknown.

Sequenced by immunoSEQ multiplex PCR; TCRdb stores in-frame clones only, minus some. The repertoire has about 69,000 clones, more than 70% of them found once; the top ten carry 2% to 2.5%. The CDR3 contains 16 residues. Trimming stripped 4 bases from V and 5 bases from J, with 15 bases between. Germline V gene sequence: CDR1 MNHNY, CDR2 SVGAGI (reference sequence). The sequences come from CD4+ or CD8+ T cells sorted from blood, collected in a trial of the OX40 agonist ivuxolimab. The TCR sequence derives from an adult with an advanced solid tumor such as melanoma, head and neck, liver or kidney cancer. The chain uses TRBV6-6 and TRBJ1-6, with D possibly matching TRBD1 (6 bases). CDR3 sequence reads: CASSWGYRVNNSPLHF. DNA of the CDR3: TGTGCCAGCAGTTGGGGATACAGGGTCAATAATTCACCCCTCCACTTT.